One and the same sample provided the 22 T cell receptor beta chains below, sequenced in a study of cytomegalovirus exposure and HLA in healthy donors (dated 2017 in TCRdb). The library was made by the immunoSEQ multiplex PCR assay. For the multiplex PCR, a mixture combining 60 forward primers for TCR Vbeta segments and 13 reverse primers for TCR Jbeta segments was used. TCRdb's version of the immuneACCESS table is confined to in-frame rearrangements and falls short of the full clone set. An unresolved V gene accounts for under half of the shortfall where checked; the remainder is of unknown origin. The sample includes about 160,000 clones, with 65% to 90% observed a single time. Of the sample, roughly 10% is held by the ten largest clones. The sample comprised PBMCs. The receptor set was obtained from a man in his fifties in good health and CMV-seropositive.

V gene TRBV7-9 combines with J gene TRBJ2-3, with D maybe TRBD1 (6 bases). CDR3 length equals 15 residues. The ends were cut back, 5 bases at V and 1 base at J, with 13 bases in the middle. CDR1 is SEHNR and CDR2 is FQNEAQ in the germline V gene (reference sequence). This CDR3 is CASSLRDIRTDTQYF. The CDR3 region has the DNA TGTGCCAGCAGCCTCCGGGACATACGCACAGATACGCAGTATTTT.

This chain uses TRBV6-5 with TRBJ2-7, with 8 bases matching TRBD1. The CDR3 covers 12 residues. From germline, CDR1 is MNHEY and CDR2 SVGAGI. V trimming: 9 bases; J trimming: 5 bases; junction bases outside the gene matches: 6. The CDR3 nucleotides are TGTGCCAGTATGCCAGGGGGCGACGAGCAGTACTTC. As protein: CASMPGGDEQYF.

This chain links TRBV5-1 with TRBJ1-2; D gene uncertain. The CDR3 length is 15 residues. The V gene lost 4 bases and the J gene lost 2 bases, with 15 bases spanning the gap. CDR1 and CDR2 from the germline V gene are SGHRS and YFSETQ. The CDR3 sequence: CASSERYPPNYGYTF. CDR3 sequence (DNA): TGCGCCAGCAGCGAGAGATACCCTCCCAACTATGGCTACACCTTC. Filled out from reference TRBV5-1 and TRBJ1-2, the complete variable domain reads KAGVTQTPRYLIKTRGQQVTLSCSPISGHRSVSWYQQTPGQGLQFLFEYFSETQRNKGNFPGRFSGRQFSNSRSEMNVSTLELGDSALYLCASSERYPPNYGYTFGSGTRLTVV.

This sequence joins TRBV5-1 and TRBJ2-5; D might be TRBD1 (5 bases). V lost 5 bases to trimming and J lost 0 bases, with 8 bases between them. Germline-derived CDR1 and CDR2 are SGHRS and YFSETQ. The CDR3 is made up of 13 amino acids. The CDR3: CASSVDNQETQYF. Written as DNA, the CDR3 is TGCGCCAGCAGTGTGGACAACCAAGAGACCCAGTACTTC.

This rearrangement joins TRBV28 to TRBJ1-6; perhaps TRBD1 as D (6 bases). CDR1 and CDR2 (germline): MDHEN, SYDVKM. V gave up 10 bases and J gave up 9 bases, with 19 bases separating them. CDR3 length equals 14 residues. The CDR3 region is CATSLQGLGSPLHF. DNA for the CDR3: TGTGCCACCTCACTACAGGGTCTCGGTTCACCCCTCCACTTT.

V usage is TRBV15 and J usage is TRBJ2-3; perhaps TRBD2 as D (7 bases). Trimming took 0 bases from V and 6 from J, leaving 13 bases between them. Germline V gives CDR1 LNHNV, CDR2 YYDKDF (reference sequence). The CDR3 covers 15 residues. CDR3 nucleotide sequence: TGTGCCACCAGCAGAGATCGGGGGAGGGGGGATACGCAGTATTTT. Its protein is CATSRDRGRGDTQYF.

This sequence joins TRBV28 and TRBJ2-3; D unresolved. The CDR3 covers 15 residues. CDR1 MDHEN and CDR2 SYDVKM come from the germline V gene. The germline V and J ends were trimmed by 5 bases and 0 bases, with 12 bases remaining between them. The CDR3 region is CASSGDGTSTDTQYF. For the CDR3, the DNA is TGTGCCAGCAGTGGAGACGGTACTAGCACAGATACGCAGTATTTT.

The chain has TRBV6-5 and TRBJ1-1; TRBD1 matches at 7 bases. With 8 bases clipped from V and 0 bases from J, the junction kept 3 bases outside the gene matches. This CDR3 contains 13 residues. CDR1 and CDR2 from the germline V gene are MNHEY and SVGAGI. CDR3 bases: TGTGCCAGCTCGGGACAGATGAACACTGAAGCTTTCTTT. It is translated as CASSGQMNTEAFF.

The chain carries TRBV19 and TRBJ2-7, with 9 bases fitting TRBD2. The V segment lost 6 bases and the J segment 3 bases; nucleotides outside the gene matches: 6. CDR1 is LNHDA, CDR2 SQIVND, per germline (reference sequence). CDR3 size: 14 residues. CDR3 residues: CASRAGTSFYEQYF. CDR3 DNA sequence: TGTGCCAGTAGGGCCGGGACTAGCTTCTACGAGCAGTACTTC.

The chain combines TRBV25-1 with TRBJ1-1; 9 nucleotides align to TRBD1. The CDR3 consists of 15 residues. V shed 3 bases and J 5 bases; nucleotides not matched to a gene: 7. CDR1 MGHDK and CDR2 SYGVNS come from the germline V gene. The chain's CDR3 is CASSDTRDRGTEAFF. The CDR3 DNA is TGTGCCAGCAGTGACACCAGAGACAGGGGGACTGAAGCTTTCTTT.

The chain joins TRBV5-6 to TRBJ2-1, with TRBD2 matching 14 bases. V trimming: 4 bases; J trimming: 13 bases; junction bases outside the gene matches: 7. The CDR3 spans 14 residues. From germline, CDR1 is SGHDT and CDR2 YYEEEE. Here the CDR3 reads CASSPMGLAGDQFF. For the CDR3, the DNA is TGTGCCAGCAGCCCAATGGGACTAGCGGGAGATCAGTTCTTC.

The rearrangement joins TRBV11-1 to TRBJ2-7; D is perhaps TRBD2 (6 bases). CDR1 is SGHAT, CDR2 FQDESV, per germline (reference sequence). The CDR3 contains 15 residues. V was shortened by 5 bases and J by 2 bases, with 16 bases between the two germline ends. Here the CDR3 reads CASSLGEAQTYEQYF. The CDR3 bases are TGTGCCAGCAGCCTAGGGGAGGCTCAAACCTACGAGCAGTACTTC.

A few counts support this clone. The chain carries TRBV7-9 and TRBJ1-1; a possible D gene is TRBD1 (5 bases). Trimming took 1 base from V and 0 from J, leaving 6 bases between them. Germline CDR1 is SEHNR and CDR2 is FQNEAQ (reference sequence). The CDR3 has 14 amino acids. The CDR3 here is CASSLGGMNTEAFF. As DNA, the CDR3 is TGTGCCAGCAGCTTAGGGGGCATGAACACTGAAGCTTTCTTT.

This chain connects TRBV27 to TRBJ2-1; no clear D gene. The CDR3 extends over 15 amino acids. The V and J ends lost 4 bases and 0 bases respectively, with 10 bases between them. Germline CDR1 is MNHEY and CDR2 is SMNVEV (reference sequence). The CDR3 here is CASSSPSGSYNEQFF. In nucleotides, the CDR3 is TGTGCCAGCAGTTCTCCCTCCGGCTCCTACAATGAGCAGTTCTTC.

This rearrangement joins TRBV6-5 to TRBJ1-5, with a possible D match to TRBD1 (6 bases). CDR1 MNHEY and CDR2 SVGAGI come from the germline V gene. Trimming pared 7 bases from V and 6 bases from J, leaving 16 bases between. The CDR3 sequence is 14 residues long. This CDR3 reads CASNLRGGRQPQHF. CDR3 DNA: TGTGCCAGCAATCTCAGGGGAGGGCGTCAGCCCCAGCATTTT.

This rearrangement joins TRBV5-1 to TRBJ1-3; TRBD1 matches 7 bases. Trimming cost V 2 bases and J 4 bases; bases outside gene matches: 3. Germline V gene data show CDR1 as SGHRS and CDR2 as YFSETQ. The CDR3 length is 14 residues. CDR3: CASSFGQEGNTIYF. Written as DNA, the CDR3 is TGCGCCAGCAGCTTTGGACAGGAGGGAAACACCATATATTTT.

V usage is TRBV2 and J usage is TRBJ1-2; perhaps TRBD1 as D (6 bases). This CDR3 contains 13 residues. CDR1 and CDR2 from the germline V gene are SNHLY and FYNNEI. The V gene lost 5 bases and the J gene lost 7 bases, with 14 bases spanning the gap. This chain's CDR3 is CASSPDSLSGYTF. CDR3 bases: TGTGCCAGCAGTCCGGACAGCCTAAGTGGCTACACCTTC.

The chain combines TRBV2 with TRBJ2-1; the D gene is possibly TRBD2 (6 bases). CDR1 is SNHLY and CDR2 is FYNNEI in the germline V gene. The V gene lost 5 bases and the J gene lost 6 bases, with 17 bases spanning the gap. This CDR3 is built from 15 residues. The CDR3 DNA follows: TGTGCCAGCAGTAGGCTAGCGAGTGGGAGCAATGAGCAGTTCTTC. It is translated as CASSRLASGSNEQFF.

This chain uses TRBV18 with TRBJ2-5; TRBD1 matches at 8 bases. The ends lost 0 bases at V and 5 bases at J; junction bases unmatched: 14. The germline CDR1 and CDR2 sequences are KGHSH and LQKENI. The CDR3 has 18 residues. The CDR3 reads CASSPPRAAGGMGETQYF. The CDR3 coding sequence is TGTGCCAGCTCACCACCGAGAGCAGCAGGGGGCATGGGCGAGACCCAGTACTTC.

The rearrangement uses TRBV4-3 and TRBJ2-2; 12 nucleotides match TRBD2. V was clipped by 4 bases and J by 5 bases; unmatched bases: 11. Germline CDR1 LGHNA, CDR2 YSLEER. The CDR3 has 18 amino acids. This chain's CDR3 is CASSRELAGGPVTGELFF. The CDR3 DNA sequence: TGCGCCAGCAGCCGAGAACTAGCGGGGGGACCGGTGACCGGGGAGCTGTTTTTT.

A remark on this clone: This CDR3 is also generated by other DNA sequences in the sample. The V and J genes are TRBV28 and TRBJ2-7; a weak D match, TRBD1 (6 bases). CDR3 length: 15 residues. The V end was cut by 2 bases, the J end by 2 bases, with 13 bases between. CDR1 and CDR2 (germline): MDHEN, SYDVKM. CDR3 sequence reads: CASSLGGRGTYEQYF. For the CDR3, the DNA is TGTGCCAGCAGTTTAGGAGGCAGGGGAACCTACGAGCAGTACTTC.

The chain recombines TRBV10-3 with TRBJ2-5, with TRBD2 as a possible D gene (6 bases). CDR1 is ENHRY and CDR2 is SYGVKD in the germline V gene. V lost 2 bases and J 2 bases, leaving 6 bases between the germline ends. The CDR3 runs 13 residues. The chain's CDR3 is CAISERGQETQYF. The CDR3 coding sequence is TGTGCCATCAGTGAGCGGGGGCAAGAGACCCAGTACTTC.